This T cell receptor (beta chain) was captured in a study of T cells in Graves' hyperthyroidism and ophthalmopathy. The CDR3 sequence is 16 residues long. Germline-derived CDR1 and CDR2 are SGHRS and YFSETQ. V lost 4 bases and J lost 4, with 20 bases in between. There were TCR beta CDR3 regions amplified from RNA transcripts. Primed by the HTBI set, a first-round RT-PCR was run on the TCR CDR3. MiXCR, run by TCRdb on the multiplex PCR reads, gives a single entry per CDR3 protein. The sample shows 250,000 or so distinct CDR3 sequences, 13% to 15% of them seen only once. The table lists this clonotype with many counts.

Input material: blood. The sequence came from a middle-aged woman with Graves' hyperthyroidism that later progressed to Graves' ophthalmopathy. The chain has TRBV5-1 and TRBJ2-5, with D perhaps matching TRBD1 (6 bases). CDR3 sequence: CASSGITGLWGETQYF. The CDR3 bases are TGCGCCAGCAGCGGAATAACAGGGCTTTGGGGAGAGACCCAGTACTTC.